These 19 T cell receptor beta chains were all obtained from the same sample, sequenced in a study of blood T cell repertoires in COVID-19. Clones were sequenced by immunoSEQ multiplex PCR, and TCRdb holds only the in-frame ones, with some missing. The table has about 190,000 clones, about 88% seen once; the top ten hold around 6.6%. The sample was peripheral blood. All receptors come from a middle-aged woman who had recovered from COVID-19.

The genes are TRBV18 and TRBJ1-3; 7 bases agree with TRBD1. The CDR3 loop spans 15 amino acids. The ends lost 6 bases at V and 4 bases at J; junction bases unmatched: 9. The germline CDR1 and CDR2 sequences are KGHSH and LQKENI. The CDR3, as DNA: TGTGCCAGCTCTCCGACAGGGCTCCCCGGAAACACCATATATTTT. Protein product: CASSPTGLPGNTIYF.

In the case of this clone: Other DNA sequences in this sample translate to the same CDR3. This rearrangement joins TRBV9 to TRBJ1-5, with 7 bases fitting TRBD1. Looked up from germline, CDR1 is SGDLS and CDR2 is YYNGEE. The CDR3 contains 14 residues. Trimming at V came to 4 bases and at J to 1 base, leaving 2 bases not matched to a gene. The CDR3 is CASSPGGSNQPQHF. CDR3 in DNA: TGTGCCAGCAGCCCAGGGGGAAGCAATCAGCCCCAGCATTTT.

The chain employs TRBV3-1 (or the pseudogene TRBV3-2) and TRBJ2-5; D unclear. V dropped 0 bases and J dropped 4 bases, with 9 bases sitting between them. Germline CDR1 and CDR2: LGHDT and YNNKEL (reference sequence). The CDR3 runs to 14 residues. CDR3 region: CASSQDGSRETQYF. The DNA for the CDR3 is TGTGCCAGCAGCCAAGATGGTAGCAGAGAGACCCAGTACTTC.

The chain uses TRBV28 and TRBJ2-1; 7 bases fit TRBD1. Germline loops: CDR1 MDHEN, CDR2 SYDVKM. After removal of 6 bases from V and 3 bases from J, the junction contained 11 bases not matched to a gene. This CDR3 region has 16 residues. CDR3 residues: CASSTSSGQLYNEQFF. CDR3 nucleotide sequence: TGTGCCAGCAGCACCTCTTCGGGACAGCTCTACAATGAGCAGTTCTTC.

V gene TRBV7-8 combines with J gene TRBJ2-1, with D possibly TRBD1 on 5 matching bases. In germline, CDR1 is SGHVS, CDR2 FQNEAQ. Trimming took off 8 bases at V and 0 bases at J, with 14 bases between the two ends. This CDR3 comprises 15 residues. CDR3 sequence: CASCVRTFSYNEQFF. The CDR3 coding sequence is TGTGCCAGCTGCGTTAGGACATTCTCCTACAATGAGCAGTTCTTC.

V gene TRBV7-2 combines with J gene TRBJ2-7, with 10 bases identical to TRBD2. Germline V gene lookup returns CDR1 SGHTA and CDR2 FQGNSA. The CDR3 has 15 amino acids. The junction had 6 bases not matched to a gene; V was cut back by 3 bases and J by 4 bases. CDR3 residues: CASSLGLAGDYEQYF. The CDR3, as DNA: TGTGCCAGCAGCTTGGGGCTAGCGGGAGATTACGAGCAGTACTTC.

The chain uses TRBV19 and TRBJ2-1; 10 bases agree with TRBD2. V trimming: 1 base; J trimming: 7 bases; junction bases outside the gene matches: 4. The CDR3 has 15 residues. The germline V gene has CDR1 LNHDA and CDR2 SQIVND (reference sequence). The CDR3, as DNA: TGTGCCAGTAGTATAGGTAGCGGGAGGTTAAATGAGCAGTTCTTC. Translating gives CASSIGSGRLNEQFF.

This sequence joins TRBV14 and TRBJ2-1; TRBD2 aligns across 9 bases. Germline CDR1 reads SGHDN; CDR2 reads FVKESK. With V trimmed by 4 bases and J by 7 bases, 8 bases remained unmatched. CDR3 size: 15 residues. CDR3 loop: CASSPLAGESNEQFF. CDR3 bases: TGTGCCAGCAGCCCCTTAGCGGGAGAGTCAAATGAGCAGTTCTTC.

The CDR3: CATSRDYIWFF. The CDR3 coding sequence is TGTGCCACCAGCAGAGATTACATCTGGTTCTTC. The chain recombines TRBV15 with TRBJ2-1, with D unresolved. The CDR3 has 11 residues. Trimming cost V 0 bases and J 15 bases, with 9 bases left between them. Germline V gene lookup returns CDR1 LNHNV and CDR2 YYDKDF (reference sequence).

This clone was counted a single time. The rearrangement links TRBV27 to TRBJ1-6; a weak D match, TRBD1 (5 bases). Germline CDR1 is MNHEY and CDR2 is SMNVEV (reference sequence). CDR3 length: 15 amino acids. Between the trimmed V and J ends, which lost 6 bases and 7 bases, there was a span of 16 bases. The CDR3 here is CASRQLGLGNSPLHF. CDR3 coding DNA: TGTGCCAGCAGGCAGCTGGGGCTCGGCAATTCACCCCTCCACTTT.

DNA for the CDR3: TGCGCCAGCAGCCAAGACGGTAACGAGCAGTACTTC. This gives the protein CASSQDGNEQYF. The chain has TRBV4-1 and TRBJ2-7; D gene ambiguous. Per germline, CDR1 MGHRA and CDR2 YSYEKL. The CDR3 totals 12 residues. The V end was cut by 0 bases, the J end by 5 bases, with 5 bases between.

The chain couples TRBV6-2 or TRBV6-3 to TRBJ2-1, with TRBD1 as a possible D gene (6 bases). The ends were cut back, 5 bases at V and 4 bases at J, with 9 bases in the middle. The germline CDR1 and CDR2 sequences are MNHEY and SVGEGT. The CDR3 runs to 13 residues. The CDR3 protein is CASSRTDYNEQFF. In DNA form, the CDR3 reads TGTGCCAGCAGTCGGACAGATTACAATGAGCAGTTCTTC.

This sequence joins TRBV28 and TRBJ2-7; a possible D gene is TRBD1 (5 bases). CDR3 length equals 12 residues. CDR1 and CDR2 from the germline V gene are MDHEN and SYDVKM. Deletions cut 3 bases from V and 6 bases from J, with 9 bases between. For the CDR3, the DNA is TGTGCCAGCAGTTTTTCAGGGTCCGAGCAGTACTTC. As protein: CASSFSGSEQYF. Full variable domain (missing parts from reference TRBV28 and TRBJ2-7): DVKVTQSSRYLVKRTGEKVFLECVQDMDHENMFWYRQDPGLGLRLIYFSYDVKMKEKGDIPEGYSVSREKKERFSLILESASTNQTSMYLCASSFSGSEQYFGPGTRLTVT.

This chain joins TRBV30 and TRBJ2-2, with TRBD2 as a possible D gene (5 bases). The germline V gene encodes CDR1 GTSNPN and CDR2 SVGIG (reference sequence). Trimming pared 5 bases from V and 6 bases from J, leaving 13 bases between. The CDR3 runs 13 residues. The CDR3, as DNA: TGTGCCTGGGCTAGCTACGTCGCCGGGGAGCTGTTTTTT. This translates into CAWASYVAGELFF.

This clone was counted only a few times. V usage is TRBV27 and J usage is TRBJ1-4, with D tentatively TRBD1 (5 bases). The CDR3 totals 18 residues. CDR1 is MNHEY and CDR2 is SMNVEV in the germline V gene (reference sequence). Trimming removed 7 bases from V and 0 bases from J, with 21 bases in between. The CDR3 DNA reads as TGTGCCAGCAACCCTTCGACAGATCAAACCTCAACTAATGAAAAACTGTTTTTT. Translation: CASNPSTDQTSTNEKLFF.

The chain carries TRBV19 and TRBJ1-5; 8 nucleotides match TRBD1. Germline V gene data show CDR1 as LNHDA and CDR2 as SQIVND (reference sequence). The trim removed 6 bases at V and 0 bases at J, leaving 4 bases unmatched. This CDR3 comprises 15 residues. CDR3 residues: CASRPDRVSNQPQHF. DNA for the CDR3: TGTGCCAGTAGACCGGACAGGGTTAGCAATCAGCCCCAGCATTTT.

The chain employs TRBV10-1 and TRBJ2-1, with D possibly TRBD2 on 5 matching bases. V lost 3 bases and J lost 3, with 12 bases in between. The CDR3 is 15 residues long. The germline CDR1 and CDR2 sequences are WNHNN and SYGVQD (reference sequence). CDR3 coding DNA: TGCGCCAGCAGTGATGAGGGTGGTAGCTACAATGAGCAGTTCTTC. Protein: CASSDEGGSYNEQFF.

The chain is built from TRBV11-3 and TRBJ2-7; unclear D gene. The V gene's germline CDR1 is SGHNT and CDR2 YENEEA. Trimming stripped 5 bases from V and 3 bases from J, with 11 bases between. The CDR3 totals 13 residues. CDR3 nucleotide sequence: TGTGCCAGCAGCCCATCTCTAGGCTACGAGCAGTACTTC. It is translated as CASSPSLGYEQYF.

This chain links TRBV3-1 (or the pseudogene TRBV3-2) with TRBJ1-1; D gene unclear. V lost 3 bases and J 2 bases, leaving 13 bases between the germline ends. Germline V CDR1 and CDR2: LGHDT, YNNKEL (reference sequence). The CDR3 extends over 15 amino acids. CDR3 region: CASSHLSAANTEAFF. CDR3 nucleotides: TGTGCCAGCAGCCATCTGTCCGCGGCTAACACTGAAGCTTTCTTT.